This TCR beta chain appears in the sequencing data of a study of vaccination effects on CD4 cells after COVID-19. The study's findings and limits: Marked clonal contraction was seen late after vaccination (in both infection- and vaccine-induced clones).

This table comes from immunoSEQ multiplex PCR, and its TCRdb copy is limited to in-frame clones, with some not included. Of about 40,000 clones in the sample, about 63% were seen once. Researchers isolated CD4+ T cells once less than 13 days of culture had elapsed. Each participant was given two doses of one vaccine (BNT162b2 or mRNA-1273). Trimming cost V 2 bases and J 14 bases, with 24 bases left between them. CDR3 size: 15 residues. Germline loops: CDR1 LNHDA, CDR2 SQIVND (reference sequence). For this clone: As yet, its antigen is unknown.

The sample here was CD4+ T cells from PBMCs cultured without peptide, taken after COVID-19 vaccination. The receptor was isolated from a human donor who received a COVID-19 vaccine. The chain employs TRBV19 and TRBJ1-2, with D possibly matching TRBD1 (5 bases). CDR3 in DNA: TGTGCCAGTAGTATATCGAGCCGGGACGGACGGGCACGTACCTTC. Amino acids: CASSISSRDGRARTF.